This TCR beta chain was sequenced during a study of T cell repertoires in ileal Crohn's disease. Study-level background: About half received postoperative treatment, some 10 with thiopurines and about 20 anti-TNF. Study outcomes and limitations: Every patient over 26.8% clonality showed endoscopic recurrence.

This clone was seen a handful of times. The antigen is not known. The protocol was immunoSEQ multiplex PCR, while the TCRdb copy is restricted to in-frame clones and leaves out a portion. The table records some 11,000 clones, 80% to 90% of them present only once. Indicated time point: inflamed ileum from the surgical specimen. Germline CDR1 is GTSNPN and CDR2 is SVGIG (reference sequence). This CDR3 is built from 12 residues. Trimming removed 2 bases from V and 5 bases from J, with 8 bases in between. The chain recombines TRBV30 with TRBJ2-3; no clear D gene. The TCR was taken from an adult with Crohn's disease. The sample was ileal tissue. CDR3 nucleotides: TGTGCCTGGAGTTGGACGGGAGATACGCAGTATTTT. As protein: CAWSWTGDTQYF.